One T cell receptor beta chain is described in this entry. PCR employed 60 Vbeta and 13 Jbeta primers. Here immunoSEQ multiplex PCR was the method, and the copy in TCRdb shows in-frame clones only, minus some. Of about 200,000 clones detected, roughly 73% appear once; the ten largest clones hold 1.5% to 2%. The sample comes from a study of cytomegalovirus exposure and HLA in healthy donors. The V segment lost 3 bases and the J segment 5 bases; nucleotides outside the gene matches: 15. There are 18 residues in the CDR3. Germline V CDR1 and CDR2: KGHSH, LQKENI. Sample: PBMCs. The chain carries TRBV18 and TRBJ2-7; 11 nucleotides align to TRBD2. This TCR derives from a woman under 40 in good health and CMV-seronegative. CDR3 bases: TGTGCCAGCTCACCGATGTCAGGGGGATTAGCGGGGGGGCACGAGCAGTACTTC. Its translation is CASSPMSGGLAGGHEQYF.